Listed below are T cell receptor beta chains from one sample, sequenced in a study of blood T cell repertoires in COVID-19. Sequencing used immunoSEQ multiplex PCR; TCRdb keeps in-frame clones, though not all of them. In the table there are some 300,000 clones, 70% to 90% of which are singletons. The source material was PBMCs or T cells enriched from blood (not recorded which). Source of these receptors: a woman in her sixties or seventies in a cohort exposed to, infected with or recovered from COVID-19 (not recorded which). Both conserved end residues are part of each CDR3. The D gene is left open where the match is weak. Size values are once, few and many counts, or a class for expanded clones, and some rows have none.

>TRBJ2-7|NA|12|TRBV11-1|NA
CASSLARSEQYF
TGTGCCAGCAGCTTAGCTCGGTCCGAGCAGTACTTC
>TRBJ2-3|NA|12|TRBV24-1|NA
CATSAGLNTQYF
TGTGCCACCAGTGCAGGTCTGAATACGCAGTATTTT
>TRBJ1-5|few|15|TRBV2|TRBD1
CASRRGLASNQPQHF
TGTGCCAGCAGGAGGGGGCTGGCTAGCAATCAGCCCCAGCATTTT
>TRBJ2-1|NA|13|TRBV30|NA
CAWTATTYNEQFF
TGTGCCTGGACCGCGACTACCTACAATGAGCAGTTCTTC
>TRBJ1-1|few|11|TRBV29-1|NA
CSADMGDKAFF
TGCAGCGCCGACATGGGAGATAAAGCTTTCTTT
>TRBJ2-1|NA|16|TRBV28|TRBD2
CASSSTLAGSYNEQFF
TGTGCCAGCAGTTCCACTCTAGCGGGGTCCTACAATGAGCAGTTCTTC
>TRBJ2-3|NA|16|TRBV5-4|TRBD2
CASRRTSGASTDTQYF
TGTGCCAGCAGGAGGACTAGCGGGGCCAGCACAGATACGCAGTATTTT
>TRBJ2-1|NA|14|TRBV6-5|TRBD2
CASGTSGSSGEQFF
TGTGCCAGCGGAACTAGCGGGAGTAGCGGTGAGCAGTTCTTC
>TRBJ2-1|NA|15|TRBV7-9|NA
CASSLGGKGDNEQFF
TGTGCCAGCAGCTTAGGGGGGAAGGGGGACAATGAGCAGTTCTTC
>TRBJ2-5|NA|14|TRBV6-1|NA
CASSETLAGETQYF
TGTGCCAGCAGTGAAACCCTAGCTGGAGAGACCCAGTACTTC
>TRBJ2-1|NA|16|TRBV4-2|TRBD2
CASSQVSSGSQNEQFF
TGTGCCAGCAGCCAAGTTTCTAGCGGGAGCCAGAATGAGCAGTTCTTC
>TRBJ1-2|NA|15|TRBV2|TRBD1
CASSYDRGLIGGYTF
TGTGCCAGCAGTTATGACAGGGGGCTGATCGGGGGCTACACCTTC
>TRBJ2-2|NA|16|TRBV11-3|NA
CASSRRTPRGTGELFF
TGTGCCAGCAGCCGACGGACACCCCGTGGCACCGGGGAGCTGTTTTTT
>TRBJ2-7|NA|13|TRBV7-9|TRBD1
CASSFITGGEQYF
TGTGCCAGCAGCTTTATTACAGGGGGCGAGCAGTACTTC
>TRBJ1-4|NA|15|TRBV19|NA
CASSQQGKTNEKLFF
TGTGCCAGTAGTCAGCAGGGCAAGACTAATGAAAAACTGTTTTTT
>TRBJ2-5|NA|14|TRBV28|NA
CASSFSRVSETQYF
TGTGCCAGCAGTTTTTCCAGGGTCAGCGAGACCCAGTACTTC
>TRBJ2-2|NA|20|TRBV19|TRBD2
CASSTASGSGRGWGTGELFF
TGTGCCAGTAGTACCGCCTCGGGCAGCGGGAGGGGATGGGGAACCGGGGAGCTGTTTTTT
>TRBJ2-3|NA|14|TRBV6-5|TRBD2
CASNIAGGADTQYF
TGTGCCAGCAACATAGCGGGAGGGGCAGATACGCAGTATTTT
>TRBJ1-5|NA|13|TRBV7-2|NA
CASSLTGNQPQHF
TGTGCCAGCAGCTTAACCGGGAATCAGCCCCAGCATTTT
>TRBJ1-1|NA|14|TRBV5-1|TRBD1
CASSLQGQGTEAFF
TGCGCCAGCAGCTTACAGGGGCAGGGCACTGAAGCTTTCTTT
>TRBJ2-1|NA|16|TRBV19|TRBD2
CASSRTGTSRYNEQFF
TGTGCCAGTAGTAGGACCGGGACTAGCAGGTACAATGAGCAGTTCTTC
>TRBJ1-4|NA|14|TRBV30|TRBD1
CAWSSGRGREKLFF
TGTGCCTGGAGTAGTGGCAGGGGGCGGGAAAAACTGTTTTTT
>TRBJ2-3|NA|13|TRBV19|NA
CASSGDNTDTQYF
TGTGCCAGTAGTGGGGACAACACAGATACGCAGTATTTT
>TRBJ1-1|NA|14|TRBV10-3|NA
CAINREGGNTEAFF
TGTGCCATAAACAGGGAGGGGGGGAACACTGAAGCTTTCTTT
>TRBJ2-1|NA|15|TRBV19|NA
CASSMGQGFYNEQFF
TGTGCCAGTAGTATGGGGCAGGGGTTTTACAATGAGCAGTTCTTC
>TRBJ1-1|NA|12|TRBV7-8|NA
CASSLDRVEAFF
TGTGCCAGCAGCTTAGACAGGGTGGAGGCTTTCTTT
>TRBJ2-5|NA|12|TRBV28|NA
CASSRHEETQYF
TGTGCCAGCAGTCGTCATGAGGAGACCCAGTACTTC
>TRBJ2-1|NA|15|TRBV19|TRBD2
CASRGLDSSYNEQFF
TGTGCCAGCCGAGGACTAGACAGCTCCTACAATGAGCAGTTCTTC
>TRBJ2-7|once|14|TRBV10-1|TRBD2
CASNQAGPGYEQYF
TGCGCCAGCAACCAAGCGGGGCCGGGCTACGAGCAGTACTTC
>TRBJ1-5|NA|11|TRBV5-5|NA
CASSFLQPQHF
TGTGCCAGCAGCTTCCTACAGCCCCAGCATTTT
>TRBJ2-5|NA|17|TRBV6-1|TRBD2
CASSGYLLAGGQETQYF
TGTGCCAGCAGTGGGTACCTCTTAGCGGGAGGCCAAGAGACCCAGTACTTC
>TRBJ2-2|NA|19|TRBV14|TRBD2
CASSQARLTSGRATGELFF
TGTGCCAGCAGCCAAGCCCGGCTGACTAGCGGGAGGGCGACCGGGGAGCTGTTTTTT
>TRBJ1-5|NA|15|TRBV3-1/TRBV3-2|NA
CASSQGPTGNQPQHF
TGTGCCAGCAGCCAAGGCCCCACGGGCAATCAGCCCCAGCATTTT